This is a list of T cell receptor beta chains from one sample in a study of blood T cells in healthy people across ages. TCRdb recomputed calls from the 5' RACE reads with MiXCR, one row per CDR3 protein. This sample has about 1.8 million distinct CDR3 sequences, with about 49% found just once. Sample: blood. The receptors shown here come from a woman between 35 and 50 years old in good health. CDR3s include the opening cysteine and the closing phenylalanine or tryptophan. A D gene is named only where the DNA matches it firmly. Size tells how often a clone was seen (once, few, many) or the class of an expanded clone, and some rows leave it out.

- | TRBJ2-1 | TRBV6-2/TRBV6-3 | few | 14 | CASSYGRSHNEQFF | TGTGCCAGCAGTTACGGCCGTTCCCACAATGAGCAGTTCTTC
TRBD2 | TRBJ2-5 | TRBV28 | - | 14 | CAGSLRDYQETQYF | TGTGCCGGCAGTTTACGGGACTATCAAGAGACCCAGTACTTC
- | TRBJ1-2 | TRBV20-1 | few | 10 | CSAGHSDYTF | TGCAGTGCTGGGCACTCGGACTACACCTTC
- | TRBJ2-7 | TRBV5-1 | - | 14 | CASSSGWGNYEQYF | TGCGCCAGCAGTTCAGGGTGGGGTAACTACGAGCAGTACTTC
TRBD1 | TRBJ1-2 | TRBV15 | once | 17 | CATSSHVPGQGSYGYTF | TGTGCCACCAGCAGCCACGTCCCGGGACAGGGATCCTATGGCTACACCTTC
- | TRBJ1-2 | TRBV4-1 | - | 18 | CASSQETSQGTRPYGYTF | TGCGCCAGCAGCCAAGAAACGAGCCAGGGGACAAGACCCTATGGCTACACCTTC
- | TRBJ2-7 | TRBV2 | few | 12 | CASKGYLYEQYF | TGTGCCAGCAAGGGCTACCTTTACGAGCAGTACTTC
- | TRBJ1-5 | TRBV7-2 | - | 15 | CASTPEPWGNQPQHF | TGTGCCAGCACCCCCGAGCCCTGGGGCAATCAGCCCCAGCATTTT
TRBD1 | TRBJ2-1 | TRBV10-3 | few | 15 | CAIRTGTGDYNEQFF | TGTGCCATCAGGACCGGGACAGGGGACTACAATGAGCAGTTCTTC
- | TRBJ2-6 | TRBV6-1 | few | 14 | CASSEAVRANVLTF | TGTGCCAGCAGTGAAGCAGTCCGGGCCAACGTCCTGACTTTC
TRBD2 | TRBJ2-1 | TRBV7-2 | few | 17 | CASSLPASGGTYNEQFF | TGTGCCAGCAGCTTACCCGCATCGGGGGGGACCTACAATGAGCAGTTCTTC
- | TRBJ1-2 | TRBV20-1 | - | 14 | CSARDRRANYGYTF | TGCAGTGCTAGAGATCGGAGAGCTAACTATGGCTACACCTTC
- | TRBJ2-3 | TRBV7-2 | - | 14 | CAGSLAFSTDTQYF | TGTGCCGGCAGCTTAGCGTTCTCCACAGATACGCAGTATTTT
- | TRBJ2-7 | TRBV7-2 | few | 16 | CASSLGRGRDSYEQYF | TGTGCCAGCAGCTTAGGGCGGGGGCGCGATTCCTACGAGCAGTACTTC
- | TRBJ2-3 | TRBV20-1 | - | 15 | CSASDPWTATDTQYF | TGCAGTGCTAGTGATCCCTGGACAGCGACAGATACGCAGTATTTT
TRBD2 | TRBJ2-5 | TRBV11-2 | - | 15 | CASSSIKASGETQYF | TGTGCCAGCAGCTCTATTAAAGCTAGCGGGGAGACCCAGTACTTC
- | TRBJ2-6 | TRBV20-1 | - | 19 | CSARDIPDILYSGANVLTF | TGCAGTGCTAGAGATATACCGGACATCCTCTACTCTGGGGCCAACGTCCTGACTTTC
- | TRBJ1-2 | TRBV10-2 | - | 12 | CASSHSGSGYTF | TGCGCCAGCAGTCACTCAGGGAGCGGCTACACCTTC
- | TRBJ1-2 | TRBV27 | few | 12 | CASSLKGNGYTF | TGTGCCAGCAGTTTAAAGGGAAATGGCTACACCTTC
- | TRBJ2-7 | TRBV20-1 | few | 14 | CSASQTGPTYEQYF | TGCAGTGCTAGCCAGACAGGCCCAACCTACGAGCAGTACTTC
TRBD2 | TRBJ2-7 | TRBV7-6 | few | 13 | CASSQTSEHEQYF | TGTGCCAGCAGCCAGACTAGCGAGCACGAGCAGTACTTC
TRBD2 | TRBJ2-3 | TRBV7-9 | once | 16 | CASSSPSLAGKDTQYF | TGTGCCAGCAGCTCCCCATCACTAGCGGGAAAGGATACGCAGTATTTT
- | TRBJ1-2 | TRBV29-1 | - | 15 | CSVEDRGTANYGYTF | TGCAGCGTTGAAGATCGAGGAACGGCTAACTATGGCTACACCTTC
- | TRBJ2-7 | TRBV7-2 | few | 16 | CASSLQDGSTSGKQYF | TGTGCCAGCAGCTTACAGGACGGATCTACGAGTGGGAAGCAGTACTTC
- | TRBJ2-1 | TRBV20-1 | few | 13 | CSASRIVYNEQFF | TGCAGTGCTAGCAGAATAGTCTACAATGAGCAGTTCTTC
TRBD1 | TRBJ2-7 | TRBV5-5 | - | 14 | CASRTGTGYHEQYF | TGTGCCAGCAGGACCGGGACAGGGTACCACGAGCAGTACTTC